Listed below are T cell receptor beta chains from one sample, sequenced in a study of T cells after yellow fever vaccination. MiXCR, applied by TCRdb to the 5' RACE reads, yields one record per CDR3 protein. Of around 100,000 distinct CDR3 sequences in the sample, under 6.5% were seen once. This material consisted of CD8+ T cells sorted from PBMCs, taken 10 days after the yellow fever booster vaccination. The receptors stem from a man in his late teens or twenties who received the YFV17D yellow fever vaccine. The CDR3 runs from the conserved cysteine through the conserved F or W. A D gene is named only where the DNA matches it firmly. Some rows mark clone size as missing; the rest say once, few, many or name a class of expanded clone.

>TRBJ1-5|.|TRBV6-6|TRBD1
CASSYSRQGSNQPQHF
TGTGCCAGCAGTTACTCGAGACAGGGTAGCAATCAGCCCCAGCATTTT
>TRBJ2-5|few|TRBV4-1|.
CASRLKDIDGETQYF
TGCGCCAGCAGACTCAAGGACATAGACGGAGAGACCCAGTACTTC
>TRBJ1-5|few|TRBV10-3|.
CAISVGSNQPQHF
TGTGCCATCAGTGTAGGTAGCAATCAGCCCCAGCATTTT
>TRBJ2-5|few|TRBV5-1|TRBD2
CASSILAGAQETQYF
TGCGCCAGCAGCATTCTAGCGGGGGCTCAAGAGACCCAGTACTTC
>TRBJ2-1|.|TRBV11-2|.
CASRPLGGYNEQFF
TGTGCCAGCAGGCCCCTGGGGGGCTACAATGAGCAGTTCTTC
>TRBJ2-1|many|TRBV6-1|TRBD2
CASSRTSGAYNEQFF
TGTGCCAGCAGCCGGACTAGCGGGGCTTACAATGAGCAGTTCTTC
>TRBJ2-3|few|TRBV28|TRBD2
CASSPRGLAGVDTQYF
TGTGCCAGCAGTCCTCGCGGGCTAGCGGGCGTAGATACGCAGTATTTT
>TRBJ2-1|.|TRBV11-2|TRBD2
CASSRSSGGHYNEQFF
TGTGCCAGCAGCCGAAGTAGCGGGGGCCATTACAATGAGCAGTTCTTC
>TRBJ1-2|many|TRBV6-5|.
CASSYSAELSGYTF
TGTGCCAGCAGTTACTCGGCGGAGTTATCTGGCTACACCTTC
>TRBJ1-5|many|TRBV9|.
CASSPPRASNQPQHF
TGTGCCAGCAGCCCTCCGAGGGCTAGCAATCAGCCCCAGCATTTT
>TRBJ2-3|many|TRBV6-5|.
CASTNGGYTDTQYF
TGTGCCAGCACCAACGGGGGTTACACAGATACGCAGTATTTT
>TRBJ2-2|many|TRBV5-5|TRBD2
CASSPGTSETGELFF
TGTGCCAGCAGCCCGGGGACTAGCGAGACCGGGGAGCTGTTTTTT
>TRBJ2-6|.|TRBV6-5|.
CASSGSGSSGANVLTF
TGTGCCAGCAGTGGATCGGGCTCCTCTGGGGCCAACGTCCTGACTTTC
>TRBJ2-1|.|TRBV7-9|.
CALEALPFF
TGTGCCCTCGAGGCGCTGCCGTTCTTC
>TRBJ2-1|.|TRBV29-1|TRBD2
CSVPRGDYNEQFF
TGCAGCGTTCCGCGGGGGGACTACAATGAGCAGTTCTTC
>TRBJ1-1|few|TRBV4-1|.
CASSQDPAERRTEAFF
TGCGCCAGCAGCCAAGATCCTGCAGAACGACGCACTGAAGCTTTCTTT
>TRBJ1-2|.|TRBV6-1|TRBD1
CASSERQGAFFDGYTF
TGTGCCAGCAGTGAACGACAGGGGGCTTTTTTCGATGGCTACACCTTC
>TRBJ2-5|few|TRBV20-1|TRBD2
CSARDWRGEGETQYF
TGCAGTGCTAGAGACTGGCGGGGGGAGGGAGAGACCCAGTACTTC
>TRBJ2-1|few|TRBV6-5|.
CASSYSPRNEQFF
TGTGCCAGCAGTTACAGCCCTAGGAATGAGCAGTTCTTC
>TRBJ2-7|few|TRBV6-2/TRBV6-3|TRBD1
CASSYPGQGNYEQYF
TGTGCCAGCAGTTACCCCGGACAGGGCAACTACGAGCAGTACTTC
>TRBJ1-2|.|TRBV6-5|TRBD1
CASSHRGNYGYTF
TGTGCCAGCAGCCACAGGGGCAACTATGGCTACACCTTC
>TRBJ2-7|.|TRBV7-8|TRBD1
CASSLESGTGPFEQYF
TGTGCCAGCAGCTTAGAATCCGGGACAGGGCCCTTCGAGCAGTACTTC
>TRBJ2-2|few|TRBV20-1|TRBD1
CSGRTGDHGELFF
TGCAGTGGTCGGACAGGGGATCACGGGGAGCTGTTTTTT
>TRBJ2-2|.|TRBV6-2/TRBV6-3|.
CASSTLSTGELFF
TGTGCCAGCAGCACCCTCTCCACCGGGGAGCTGTTTTTT